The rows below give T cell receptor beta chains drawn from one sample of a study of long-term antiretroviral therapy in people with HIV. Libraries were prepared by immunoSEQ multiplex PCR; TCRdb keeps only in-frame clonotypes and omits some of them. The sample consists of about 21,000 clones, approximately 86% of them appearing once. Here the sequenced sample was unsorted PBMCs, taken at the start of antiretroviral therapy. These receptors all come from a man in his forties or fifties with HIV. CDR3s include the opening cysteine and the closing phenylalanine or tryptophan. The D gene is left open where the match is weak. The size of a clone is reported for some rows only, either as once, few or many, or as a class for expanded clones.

CDR3nt: TGTGCCAGCAGTCCTTACTTGAGCTCCTACGAGCAGTACTTC
CDR3aa: CASSPYLSSYEQYF
d_gene: .
j_gene: TRBJ2-7
v_gene: TRBV2
abundance: .

CDR3nt: TGTGCCAGCAGCCCTGGACAGGGAGTAACTGAAGCTTTCTTT
CDR3aa: CASSPGQGVTEAFF
d_gene: TRBD1
j_gene: TRBJ1-1
v_gene: TRBV6-5
abundance: .

CDR3nt: TGTGCCAGCAGCTTAGAGGACAGAAGCACAGATACGCAGTATTTT
CDR3aa: CASSLEDRSTDTQYF
d_gene: .
j_gene: TRBJ2-3
v_gene: TRBV7-8
abundance: .

CDR3nt: TGTGCCAGCAAAGCAGGGACCGGCCATAGCAATCAGCCCCAGCATTTT
CDR3aa: CASKAGTGHSNQPQHF
d_gene: .
j_gene: TRBJ1-5
v_gene: TRBV2
abundance: once

CDR3nt: TGTGCCAGCAGCTACCACACAGATACGCAGTATTTT
CDR3aa: CASSYHTDTQYF
d_gene: .
j_gene: TRBJ2-3
v_gene: TRBV7-2
abundance: .

CDR3nt: TGCGCCAGCAGCCTGAGCAACCCCACGGCAGATACGCAGTATTTT
CDR3aa: CASSLSNPTADTQYF
d_gene: .
j_gene: TRBJ2-3
v_gene: TRBV5-1
abundance: .

CDR3nt: TGCGCCAGCAGTGAGTGGGCCTCCCCTAGCAATCAGCCCCAGCATTTT
CDR3aa: CASSEWASPSNQPQHF
d_gene: .
j_gene: TRBJ1-5
v_gene: TRBV10-2
abundance: .

CDR3nt: TGTGCCAGCAGTTTATGGATTAGTACGGGGCTTCTGAACACCGGGGAGCTGTTTTTT
CDR3aa: CASSLWISTGLLNTGELFF
d_gene: .
j_gene: TRBJ2-2
v_gene: TRBV28
abundance: .

CDR3nt: TGTGCCATCAGTGATATCGCGGGGGTCGGCACTGAAGCTTTCTTT
CDR3aa: CAISDIAGVGTEAFF
d_gene: .
j_gene: TRBJ1-1
v_gene: TRBV10-3
abundance: .

CDR3nt: TGTGCCAGCAGCCCGTTTAGGGTAGATACTGAAGCTTTCTTT
CDR3aa: CASSPFRVDTEAFF
d_gene: .
j_gene: TRBJ1-1
v_gene: TRBV2
abundance: .

CDR3nt: TGTGCCAGCAGTAAAGTCGGTGAAGCTTTCTTT
CDR3aa: CASSKVGEAFF
d_gene: .
j_gene: TRBJ1-1
v_gene: TRBV2
abundance: .

CDR3nt: TGTGCCAGCAGCATGACTCGGACGGAAGAGACCCAGTACTTC
CDR3aa: CASSMTRTEETQYF
d_gene: .
j_gene: TRBJ2-5
v_gene: TRBV7-2
abundance: .

CDR3nt: TGTGCCAGCTCCAGGGACAGCACCCATGGCTACACCTTC
CDR3aa: CASSRDSTHGYTF
d_gene: TRBD1
j_gene: TRBJ1-2
v_gene: TRBV6-5
abundance: .

CDR3nt: TGTGCCAGCAGCACCGGGACAGGGTCAAGAGCTTTCTTT
CDR3aa: CASSTGTGSRAFF
d_gene: TRBD1
j_gene: TRBJ1-1
v_gene: TRBV6-6
abundance: .

CDR3nt: TGTGCCAGCAGCTTAGAGGTTGGCACAGATACGCAGTATTTT
CDR3aa: CASSLEVGTDTQYF
d_gene: .
j_gene: TRBJ2-3
v_gene: TRBV7-9
abundance: .

CDR3nt: TGTGCCAGCAGCGTAGGGAAAGGCCACTCTGGAAACACCATATATTTT
CDR3aa: CASSVGKGHSGNTIYF
d_gene: .
j_gene: TRBJ1-3
v_gene: TRBV9
abundance: .

CDR3nt: TGTGCCAGCAGTGAAATGAGAGATACGCAGTATTTT
CDR3aa: CASSEMRDTQYF
d_gene: .
j_gene: TRBJ2-3
v_gene: TRBV2
abundance: .

CDR3nt: TGTGCCAGCAGTTCATTTCTTTGGGGGAAAAGCGAAAAACTGTTTTTT
CDR3aa: CASSSFLWGKSEKLFF
d_gene: .
j_gene: TRBJ1-4
v_gene: TRBV27
abundance: .

CDR3nt: TGTGCCAGCAGCTTGGGGCTTGGAATTTACGAGCAGTACTTC
CDR3aa: CASSLGLGIYEQYF
d_gene: .
j_gene: TRBJ2-7
v_gene: TRBV5-6
abundance: .

CDR3nt: TGCAGTGCTAGAGTGGGGGGTAATCGGTATTTT
CDR3aa: CSARVGGNRYF
d_gene: .
j_gene: TRBJ2-3
v_gene: TRBV20-1
abundance: .

CDR3nt: TGTGCCAGCAGCGGGACAGGGGTGGTGTTCACTGAAGCTTTCTTT
CDR3aa: CASSGTGVVFTEAFF
d_gene: TRBD1
j_gene: TRBJ1-1
v_gene: TRBV2
abundance: .

CDR3nt: TGCGCCAGCAGCCAAGTTGGCGGGAGTAACAATGAGCAGTTCTTC
CDR3aa: CASSQVGGSNNEQFF
d_gene: TRBD2
j_gene: TRBJ2-1
v_gene: TRBV4-3
abundance: .

CDR3nt: TGTGCCAGCAGCTTGGGGCCGGGAGGGCCGGGAGATACGCAGTATTTT
CDR3aa: CASSLGPGGPGDTQYF
d_gene: TRBD2
j_gene: TRBJ2-3
v_gene: TRBV5-4
abundance: .

CDR3nt: TGTGCCAGCAGTCCGCGGGGTCAGCTTAAGTTAAACTATGGCTACACCTTC
CDR3aa: CASSPRGQLKLNYGYTF
d_gene: .
j_gene: TRBJ1-2
v_gene: TRBV27
abundance: .

CDR3nt: TGTGCCAGCAGCTTACTGGCGTATAGCACAGATACGCAGTATTTT
CDR3aa: CASSLLAYSTDTQYF
d_gene: .
j_gene: TRBJ2-3
v_gene: TRBV7-2
abundance: .

CDR3nt: TGTGCCAGCAGCCGGACTAGCGGCGACACAGATACGCAGTATTTT
CDR3aa: CASSRTSGDTDTQYF
d_gene: TRBD2
j_gene: TRBJ2-3
v_gene: TRBV7-2
abundance: .